The present T cell receptor (beta chain) was sequenced within a study of cytomegalovirus exposure and HLA in healthy donors. Regarding the study as a whole: In vitro data verified a few CMV-associated chains as specific for CMV antigens.

Germline lookup yields CDR1 SNHLY and CDR2 FYNNEI. The CDR3 has 15 amino acids. Trimming took off 7 bases at V and 1 base at J, with 13 bases between the two ends. On this clone itself: The antigen remains unidentified.

PCR amplification relied on 60 Vbeta primers (plus 13 Jbeta primers). Assay: immunoSEQ multiplex PCR; the TCRdb copy retains only in-frame clones and omits some. The sample lists about 150,000 clones, about 10% occurring once. The receptor was derived from a man aged 50-59 years in good health and CMV-seronegative. The chain joins TRBV2 to TRBJ2-2, with a tentative D call TRBD2 (6 bases). Source material: PBMCs. Here the CDR3 DNA reads TGTGCCAGCACCGCCCGGCGGGGGAACACCGGGGAGCTGTTTTTT. Translating it yields CASTARRGNTGELFF.